Listed below are T cell receptor beta chains from one sample, sequenced in a study of blood T cell repertoires in COVID-19. Method: immunoSEQ multiplex PCR; TCRdb's copy keeps in-frame clones and lacks some. The sample consists of about 180,000 clones, 75% to 90% of them appearing once. Input material: PBMCs or T cells enriched from blood (not recorded which). These receptors were taken from a woman in her thirties or forties with acute COVID-19. Both conserved end residues are part of each CDR3. The order of the fields is V gene, J gene, CDR3 protein.

>TRBV19|TRBJ1-2
CASTGTGLISYGYTF
>TRBV27|TRBJ2-7
CASRPGGDRGYEQYF
>TRBV5-1|TRBJ2-7
CAIKPGDRLAGCPSSYEQYF
>TRBV2|TRBJ2-4
CASQGWNIQYF
>TRBV7-6|TRBJ2-2
CASSLRKTGTVNTGELFF
>TRBV11-3|TRBJ2-1
CASSLDWRGEQFF
>TRBV3-1/TRBV3-2|TRBJ2-3
CASSPSWTSGRAWTDTQYF
>TRBV2|TRBJ1-6
CASSSRQAPNSPLHF
>TRBV3-1/TRBV3-2|TRBJ2-7
CASSKTSGGHEQYF
>TRBV19|TRBJ2-3
CASSGRGLSTDTQYF
>TRBV11-2|TRBJ2-3
CASSKQGIDRDTQYF
>TRBV6-2/TRBV6-3|TRBJ2-1
CASSYSTGSNEQFF
>TRBV10-2|TRBJ1-4
CASSEFQGTNEKLFF
>TRBV7-2|TRBJ2-1
CASSLDGWERQSSYNEQFF
>TRBV13|TRBJ2-7
CASSQPGEGEQYF
>TRBV4-1|TRBJ2-7
CASSPSPPLAGRSYEQYF
>TRBV5-4|TRBJ2-1
CASGRESASYNEQFF
>TRBV28|TRBJ2-7
CASLDRISYEQYF
>TRBV6-5|TRBJ2-4
CASYSGGAGNIQYF
>TRBV10-3|TRBJ1-1
CAISGEGGITEAFF
>TRBV7-2|TRBJ1-1
CASSLYGGPNTEAFF
>TRBV11-2|TRBJ2-3
CASTRGTATDTQYF
>TRBV10-3|TRBJ2-7
CAINNRGASSYEQYF
>TRBV3-1/TRBV3-2|TRBJ2-1
CASSQETSGRISSYNEQFF
>TRBV19|TRBJ1-1
CASIEQGALNTEAFF